Each of the 29 T cell receptor beta chains below was sequenced from the same sample in a study of T-cell reconstitution after alpha-beta-depleted transplantation in children (dated by TCRdb to about 2016). The library was prepared using PCR. Reads for this sample came from an Illumina HiSeq 2500. To normalize quantification of the TCRbeta repertoire, the TCR libraries were built with molecular barcoding that relied on unique molecular identifiers. The raw public reads went through TCRdb reprocessing: fastp at Q25, MiXCR clone calling, in-frame beta chains kept. Every entry covers one CDR3 protein and lists the most common genes and DNA from its rows. The sample has 450,000 to 600,000 distinct CDR3 sequences on record, around a third of them singletons. In total, the top ten clones hold around 2.5% of the sample. The sequencing here drew on PBMCs from the stem cell graft donor, taken from the stem cell graft. The receptors derive from a human donor who donated a stem cell graft to a child with aplastic anemia.

This clonotype was seen only a few times. The chain recombines TRBV9 with TRBJ2-3; the D gene is possibly TRBD2 (6 bases). Germline CDR1 SGDLS, CDR2 YYNGEE. This CDR3 region has 16 residues. Between the trimmed V and J ends, which lost 3 bases and 6 bases, there was a span of 20 bases. Written as DNA, the CDR3 is TGTGCCAGCAGCGACGGAGGGGACGGGAGAAAGGATACGCAGTATTTT. This gives the protein CASSDGGDGRKDTQYF.

The chain recombines TRBV15 with TRBJ1-1; TRBD1 is a possible D gene (6 bases). Germline CDR1 and CDR2: LNHNV and YYDKDF (reference sequence). This CDR3 region has 14 residues. With 3 bases removed from V and 8 bases from J, the gap between germline ends came to 16 bases. CDR3 DNA sequence: TGTGCCACCAGCAGGTGGGGGGGCCGAGACGAAGCTTTCTTT. Protein sequence: CATSRWGGRDEAFF. The variable domain in full, with the rest retrieved from reference TRBV15 and TRBJ1-1, is DAMVIQNPRYQVTQFGKPVTLSCSQTLNHNVMYWYQQKSSQAPKLLFHYYDKDFNNEADTPDNFQSRRPNTSFCFLDIRSPGLGDTAMYLCATSRWGGRDEAFFGQGTRLTVV.

The chain uses TRBV21-1 and TRBJ2-5; TRBD2, the table's D call, was not compared with the DNA. TRBV21-1 represents a pseudogene. There are 15 residues in the CDR3. This CDR3 reads CASAQGRAGQETQYF. The CDR3 DNA reads as TGTGCCAGCGCTCAAGGGAGGGCGGGACAAGAGACCCAGTACTTC.

This clonotype was seen only a few times. The rearrangement links TRBV20-1 to TRBJ1-5, with 8 bases aligning to TRBD1. The CDR3 loop spans 15 amino acids. V lost 1 base, J lost 7 bases, and 9 bases stayed unmatched. Germline V gene lookup returns CDR1 DFQATT and CDR2 SNEGSKA (reference sequence). CDR3 sequence: CSARAQGARDQPQHF. The CDR3 DNA follows: TGCAGTGCTAGAGCCCAGGGGGCGCGGGACCAGCCCCAGCATTTT.

The chain couples TRBV6-5 to TRBJ2-7; D gene ambiguous. The CDR3 is 14 residues long. Between the trimmed V and J ends, which lost 0 bases and 6 bases, there was a span of 12 bases. Looked up from germline, CDR1 is MNHEY and CDR2 is SVGAGI. The CDR3 loop reads CASSYSGQGSEQYF. DNA of the CDR3: TGTGCCAGCAGTTACTCGGGCCAAGGGTCCGAGCAGTACTTC.

The chain's CDR3 is CASSFAGGGNTIYF. The CDR3 DNA is TGTGCCAGCAGTTTTGCTGGGGGCGGGAACACCATATATTTT. V is TRBV12-3 or TRBV12-4 and J is TRBJ1-3; TRBD1 is a possible D gene (6 bases). The CDR3 spans 14 residues. The germline V and J ends were trimmed by 3 bases and 7 bases, with 13 bases remaining between them.

CDR3 coding DNA: TGCGCCAGCAGCCAACTAGGGCATGAGCAGTTCTTC. It translates to CASSQLGHEQFF. The V call is TRBV5-1, the J call TRBJ2-1; D perhaps matches TRBD2 (5 bases). The V and J ends lost 4 bases and 8 bases respectively, with 10 bases between them. CDR3 size: 12 residues. Germline V gives CDR1 SGHRS, CDR2 YFSETQ. Based on the CDR3 plus reference TRBV5-1 and TRBJ2-1, the full variable domain is KAGVTQTPRYLIKTRGQQVTLSCSPISGHRSVSWYQQTPGQGLQFLFEYFSETQRNKGNFPGRFSGRQFSNSRSEMNVSTLELGDSALYLCASSQLGHEQFFGPGTRLTVL.

This clonotype was seen once. One end of the junction does not line up with germline, which may come from a read error. The chain has TRBV20-1 and TRBJ2-5, with TRBD2 matching 12 bases. This CDR3 has 15 amino acids. In germline, CDR1 is DFQATT, CDR2 SNEGSKA (reference sequence). CDR3 bases: TGCAGTGCTAGAGATCAGGCTAGCGGGAGGGAGACCCGGTACTTC. This sequence encodes CSARDQASGRETRYF.

This clonotype was seen a few times. The rearrangement links TRBV30 to TRBJ2-7; TRBD1 matches 7 bases. The J segment lost 2 bases and the V segment lost 4 bases, leaving 5 bases of the junction unmatched. This CDR3 is 13 amino acids long. Germline loops: CDR1 GTSNPN, CDR2 SVGIG (reference sequence). This chain's CDR3 is CAWKNRGTYEQYF. CDR3 nucleotide sequence: TGTGCCTGGAAAAACAGGGGTACCTACGAGCAGTACTTC.

V usage is TRBV27 and J usage is TRBJ2-1; TRBD2 agrees at 7 bases. The trim removed 5 bases at V and 10 bases at J, leaving 8 bases unmatched. CDR1 MNHEY and CDR2 SMNVEV come from the germline V gene (reference sequence). This CDR3 is built from 13 residues. CDR3 coding DNA: TGTGCCAGCAGTCCTTCTCTAGCGGTCGAGCAGTTCTTC. Its protein product is CASSPSLAVEQFF.

This clonotype was recorded a few times. The V call is TRBV12-5, the J call TRBJ2-1; 11 positions agree with TRBD2. The CDR3 sequence is 17 residues long. The ends lost 4 bases at V and 5 bases at J; junction bases unmatched: 10. CDR1 and CDR2 from the germline V gene are LGHNT and FRNRAP. As DNA, the CDR3 is TGTGCTAGTGGTTCCCCCACTAGCGGGAGTTTAAACAATGAGCAGTTCTTC. Protein product: CASGSPTSGSLNNEQFF.

The chain is built from TRBV10-2 and TRBJ1-3; 8 nucleotides match TRBD1. The CDR3 loop spans 14 amino acids. Unmatched junction bases numbered 5, after V lost 2 bases and J lost 8 bases. The germline V gene has CDR1 WSHSY and CDR2 SAAADI. The DNA of the CDR3 is TGCGCCAGCAGTGAGCCAGGGGGCCGAGACACCATATATTTT. Encoded protein: CASSEPGGRDTIYF.

V and J are TRBV10-2 and TRBJ2-1, with 8 bases fitting TRBD2. The ends lost 7 bases at V and 5 bases at J; junction bases unmatched: 4. Germline V CDR1 and CDR2: WSHSY, SAAADI. The CDR3 length is 13 residues. CDR3 region: CASMQRENNEQFF. The CDR3 coding sequence is TGCGCCAGCATGCAGCGGGAGAACAATGAGCAGTTCTTC.

This clonotype was seen a handful of times. V usage is TRBV18 and J usage is TRBJ2-6; 8 nucleotides align to TRBD1. CDR3 length: 17 residues. V shed 3 bases and J 0 bases; nucleotides not matched to a gene: 4. The germline gives CDR1 KGHSH, CDR2 LQKENI. The CDR3 loop is CASSPGTGSSGANVLTF. The DNA for the CDR3 is TGTGCCAGCTCACCGGGGACAGGTTCCTCTGGGGCCAACGTCCTGACTTTC. The full variable domain, its missing parts supplied by reference TRBV18 and TRBJ2-6, is NAGVMQNPRHLVRRRGQEARLRCSPMKGHSHVYWYRQLPEEGLKFMVYLQKENIIDESGMPKERFSAEFPKEGPSILRIQQVVRGDSAAYFCASSPGTGSSGANVLTFGAGSRLTVL.

The J gene is TRBJ1-2, the V gene TRBV7-2, with a tentative D call TRBD1 (6 bases). V dropped 5 bases and J dropped 1 base, with 11 bases sitting between them. CDR3 length equals 14 residues. Germline-derived CDR1 and CDR2 are SGHTA and FQGNSA. In nucleotides, the CDR3 is TGTGCCAGCAGCCCGGGACACTTTAACTATGGCTACACCTTC. Its protein is CASSPGHFNYGYTF.

The gene calls are TRBV7-2 and TRBJ1-3, with D unclear. From germline, CDR1 is SGHTA and CDR2 FQGNSA. The CDR3 is 15 residues long. V was clipped by 5 bases and J by 4 bases, with 15 bases between them. For the CDR3, the DNA is TGTGCCAGCAGCCAGACCCAGGTTACCGGAAACACCATATATTTT. This sequence encodes CASSQTQVTGNTIYF.

The chain links TRBV30 to TRBJ2-1; D gene unclear. This CDR3 has 12 amino acids. The germline gives CDR1 GTSNPN, CDR2 SVGIG (reference sequence). Trimming shortened V by 4 bases and J by 4 bases, and 8 bases separated the two germline ends. The CDR3 DNA is TGTGCCTGGAATCTGGGATACAATGAGCAGTTCTTC. This encodes CAWNLGYNEQFF.

The table lists this clonotype with a few counts. The V call is TRBV20-1, the J call TRBJ2-2; maybe TRBD2 (5 bases). V lost 4 bases to trimming and J lost 4 bases, with 16 bases between them. Germline V gives CDR1 DFQATT, CDR2 SNEGSKA (reference sequence). This CDR3 has 15 amino acids. CDR3 sequence reads: CSATHRTGSTGELFF. In DNA form, the CDR3 reads TGCAGTGCTACCCATAGGACGGGGAGCACCGGGGAGCTGTTTTTT.

The CDR3 coding sequence is TGCGCCAGCAGCCAAGACCTCGCGGTAACCTCCTACGAGCAGTACTTC. Translated, it gives CASSQDLAVTSYEQYF. This chain uses TRBV4-3 with TRBJ2-7; D not certain. V lost 0 bases and J 0 bases, leaving 12 bases between the germline ends. The CDR3 totals 16 residues. Per germline, CDR1 LGHNA and CDR2 YSLEER.

The chain carries TRBV20-1 and TRBJ1-2, with TRBD1 identical over 10 bases. V was clipped by 0 bases and J by 4 bases; unmatched bases: 5. This CDR3 is 15 amino acids long. Per the germline V gene, CDR1 is DFQATT and CDR2 is SNEGSKA (reference sequence). CDR3 in amino acids: CSARDGGQGFYGYTF. The DNA of the CDR3 is TGCAGTGCTAGAGATGGGGGACAGGGGTTCTATGGCTACACCTTC.

The V call is TRBV6-5, the J call TRBJ2-5, with D perhaps TRBD2 (7 bases). The CDR3 covers 14 residues. In germline, CDR1 is MNHEY, CDR2 SVGAGI. Trimming left V 5 bases short and J 3 bases short, with 13 bases between. The CDR3, as DNA: TGTGCCAGCAGTCACCGAGGGGGGGAAGAGACCCAGTACTTC. It is translated as CASSHRGGEETQYF.

The table lists this clonotype with a few counts. The chain employs TRBV29-1 and TRBJ1-5; D may be TRBD1 (5 bases). V shed 6 bases and J shed 4 bases, with 16 bases lying between them. Germline assignment: CDR1 SQVTM and CDR2 ANQGSEA. The CDR3 sequence is 14 residues long. CDR3 amino acids: CSVAGHGGNQPQHF. The CDR3 nucleotides are TGCAGCGTCGCCGGACACGGAGGAAATCAGCCCCAGCATTTT.

V usage is TRBV7-2 and J usage is TRBJ2-1; TRBD2 aligns across 12 bases. Germline trimming cut 4 bases from V and 8 bases from J; bases unmatched to any gene: 30. The CDR3 is 23 residues long. The germline V gene encodes CDR1 SGHTA and CDR2 FQGNSA. The CDR3 loop reads CASSYHGTSGPGGRTGGSDEQFF. CDR3 nucleotides: TGTGCCAGCAGCTACCATGGGACTAGCGGGCCGGGGGGGAGGACGGGTGGTAGCGATGAGCAGTTCTTC.

This clonotype was seen ten or more times. The gene calls are TRBV4-3 and TRBJ2-3, with 8 bases matching TRBD2. CDR1 and CDR2 from the germline V gene are LGHNA and YSLEER. The V and J ends lost 0 bases and 2 bases, in that order; junction bases with no gene match: 13. The CDR3 has 19 residues. CDR3 sequence reads: CASSQESPFGSGVTDTQYF. CDR3 bases: TGCGCCAGCAGCCAAGAGTCCCCTTTTGGTAGCGGGGTCACAGATACGCAGTATTTT.

The gene calls are TRBV10-3 and TRBJ1-2, with unresolved D. The ends were cut back, 2 bases at V and 3 bases at J, with 10 bases in the middle. This CDR3 is built from 14 residues. Germline V gene sequence: CDR1 ENHRY, CDR2 SYGVKD. The CDR3 DNA reads TGTGCCATCAGTGAGGCCGGGGTGGACTATGGCTACACCTTC. This codes for CAISEAGVDYGYTF.

This clonotype was counted a few times. The V call is TRBV18, the J call TRBJ1-5; perhaps TRBD1 as D (5 bases). This CDR3 is 13 amino acids long. Germline V CDR1 and CDR2: KGHSH, LQKENI. Trimming removed 4 bases at V and 8 bases at J, with 12 bases between. The CDR3 nucleotides are TGTGCCAGCTCACAGGGGTTGGCGGAGCCCCAGCATTTT. It translates to CASSQGLAEPQHF.

The V gene is TRBV10-3, the J gene TRBJ1-1; possibly TRBD1 for D (5 bases). The CDR3 runs to 17 residues. Germline values: CDR1 ENHRY, CDR2 SYGVKD. The V end was cut by 2 bases, the J end by 0 bases, with 16 bases between. DNA of the CDR3: TGTGCCATCAGTGAGCCAGGGAATGCCGCTATGAACACTGAAGCTTTCTTT. Translation gives CAISEPGNAAMNTEAFF.

This clonotype occurred a few times. V and J are TRBV20-1 and TRBJ2-1, with 9 bases fitting TRBD2. The trim removed 5 bases at V and 0 bases at J, leaving 8 bases unmatched. Germline CDR1 DFQATT, CDR2 SNEGSKA (reference sequence). This CDR3 has 16 residues. The CDR3 region is CSAVVDSGSSYNEQFF. The CDR3 DNA sequence: TGCAGTGCTGTGGTGGATAGCGGGAGCTCCTACAATGAGCAGTTCTTC.

The rearrangement uses TRBV4-2 and TRBJ2-2; TRBD2 aligns across 9 bases. Per germline, CDR1 LGHNA and CDR2 YNFKEQ. Trimming at V came to 2 bases and at J to 6 bases, leaving 10 bases not matched to a gene. This CDR3 contains 17 residues. CDR3 in amino acids: CASSQFVSGRLAGELFF. The DNA of the CDR3 is TGTGCCAGCAGCCAATTCGTCAGCGGGAGGCTCGCCGGGGAGCTGTTTTTT.